The rows below give T cell receptor beta chains drawn from one sample of a study of blood T cell repertoires in COVID-19. Produced via immunoSEQ multiplex PCR; TCRdb's table is partial and in-frame only. The sample consists of over 250,000 clones, 85% to 90% of them appearing once. Sample: PBMCs or T cells enriched from blood (not recorded which). Every receptor here comes from a woman aged 55-69 years in a cohort exposed to, infected with or recovered from COVID-19 (not recorded which). Both conserved end residues are part of each CDR3. A D gene is named only where the DNA matches it firmly. Clone sizes are given selectively: once, few, many, or a class where the clone is expanded.

abundance | j_gene | v_gene | d_gene | CDR3nt | CDR3aa
NA | TRBJ2-5 | TRBV3-1/TRBV3-2 | NA | TGTGCCAGCAGCCAAGGCCGGGTCGGGGAGACCCAGTACTTC | CASSQGRVGETQYF
NA | TRBJ2-5 | TRBV4-2 | TRBD2 | TGTGCCAGCAGCGGTACTAGCGGGAGGGCGGAGACCCAGTACTTC | CASSGTSGRAETQYF
NA | TRBJ2-7 | TRBV5-1 | TRBD1 | TGCGCCAGCAGCCTGGATGGACAGGGGCTCTCCTACGAGCAGTACTTC | CASSLDGQGLSYEQYF
once | TRBJ2-5 | TRBV10-1 | TRBD2 | TGCGCCAGCAGTGAAGCGGGGTCTGAGACCCAGTACTTC | CASSEAGSETQYF
NA | TRBJ1-2 | TRBV28 | NA | TGTGCCAGCAGTCAGTCCCCCTATGGCTACACCTTC | CASSQSPYGYTF
NA | TRBJ2-7 | TRBV6-5 | TRBD2 | TGTGCCAGCAGCGACGCGGCGGGGGTGGCCTACGAGCAGTACTTC | CASSDAAGVAYEQYF
NA | TRBJ2-3 | TRBV24-1 | NA | TGTGCCACCAGTGACCCCGGACTATACACAGATACGCAGTATTTT | CATSDPGLYTDTQYF
many | TRBJ2-7 | TRBV27 | TRBD1 | TGTGCCAGCAGTCTGTTGACAGGGGTTTCTGAGCAGTACTTC | CASSLLTGVSEQYF
NA | TRBJ1-4 | TRBV24-1 | TRBD1 | TGTGCCACCAGTGGGGGACAGGGTACTAATGAAAAACTGTTTTTT | CATSGGQGTNEKLFF
NA | TRBJ2-7 | TRBV7-2 | NA | TGTGCCAGCAGCTTAGGTGCCCGGCTAGTGTCGGCCGAGCAGTACTTC | CASSLGARLVSAEQYF
NA | TRBJ1-5 | TRBV28 | NA | TGTGCCAGCAGTTTAGGGGGGGCTCGCAATCAGCCCCAGCATTTT | CASSLGGARNQPQHF
NA | TRBJ2-1 | TRBV5-6 | NA | TGTGCCAGCAGCTTGGCCATGGCCCGTGAGCAGTTCTTC | CASSLAMAREQFF
NA | TRBJ2-1 | TRBV2 | TRBD2 | TGTGCCAGCAGTGATGGGACTAGGGTTTGGAGGAATGAGCAGTTCTTC | CASSDGTRVWRNEQFF
NA | TRBJ2-2 | TRBV10-1 | NA | TGCGCCAGCAGTGCAGGGATTTTGAACACCGGGGAGCTGTTTTTT | CASSAGILNTGELFF
NA | TRBJ2-1 | TRBV19 | TRBD1 | TGTGCCAGTAGTCGCACAGGGGGCTCAAATGAGCAGTTCTTC | CASSRTGGSNEQFF
NA | TRBJ2-1 | TRBV28 | TRBD2 | TGTGCCAGCAGTGTACTAGCGGGAGCCAAGTTCTTC | CASSVLAGAKFF
few | TRBJ1-4 | TRBV9 | NA | TGTGCCAGCAGCTTAACAACTAATGAAAAACTGTTTTTT | CASSLTTNEKLFF
NA | TRBJ2-3 | TRBV6-5 | NA | TGTGCCAGCAGGCTCGGCAGGGTAGGAGATACGCAGTATTTT | CASRLGRVGDTQYF
few | TRBJ2-6 | TRBV28 | NA | TGTGCCAGCAGTCCGTTTCCTGGGGCCAACGTCCTGACTTTC | CASSPFPGANVLTF
NA | TRBJ2-4 | TRBV5-1 | NA | TGCGCCAGCAGCACCGACAGTTTCTCAGCCAAAAACATTCAGTACTTC | CASSTDSFSAKNIQYF